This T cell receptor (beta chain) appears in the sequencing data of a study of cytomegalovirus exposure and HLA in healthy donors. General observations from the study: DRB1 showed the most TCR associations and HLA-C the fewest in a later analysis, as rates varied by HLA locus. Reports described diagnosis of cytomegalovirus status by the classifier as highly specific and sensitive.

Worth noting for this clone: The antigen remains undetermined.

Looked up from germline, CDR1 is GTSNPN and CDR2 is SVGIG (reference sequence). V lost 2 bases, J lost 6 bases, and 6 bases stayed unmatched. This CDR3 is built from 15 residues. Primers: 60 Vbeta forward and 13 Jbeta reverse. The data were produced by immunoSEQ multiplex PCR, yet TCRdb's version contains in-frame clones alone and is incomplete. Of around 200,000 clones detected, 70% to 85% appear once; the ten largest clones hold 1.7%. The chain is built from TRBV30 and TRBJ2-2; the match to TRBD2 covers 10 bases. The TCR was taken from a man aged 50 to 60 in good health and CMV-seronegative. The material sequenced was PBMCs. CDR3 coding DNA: TGTGCCTGGAGTACCCGGACTAGCGGCCCCGGGGAGCTGTTTTTT. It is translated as CAWSTRTSGPGELFF.